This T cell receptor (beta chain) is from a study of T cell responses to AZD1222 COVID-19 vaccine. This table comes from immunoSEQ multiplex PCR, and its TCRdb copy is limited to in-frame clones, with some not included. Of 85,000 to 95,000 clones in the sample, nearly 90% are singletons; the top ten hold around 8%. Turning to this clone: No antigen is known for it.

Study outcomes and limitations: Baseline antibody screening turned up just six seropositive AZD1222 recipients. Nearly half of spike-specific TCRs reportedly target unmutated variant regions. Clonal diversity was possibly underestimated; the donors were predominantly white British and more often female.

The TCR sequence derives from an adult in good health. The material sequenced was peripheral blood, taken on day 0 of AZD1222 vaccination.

CDR3 DNA sequence: TGTGCCAGCAGCTTACATGGGAATACCTACGAGCAGTACTTC. Protein sequence: CASSLHGNTYEQYF. The chain links TRBV7-9 to TRBJ2-7; D is ambiguous. Germline V gives CDR1 SEHNR, CDR2 FQNEAQ (reference sequence). CDR3 length equals 14 residues. Between the trimmed V and J ends, which lost 2 bases and 2 bases, there was a span of 10 bases.